This T cell receptor (beta chain) was identified during a study of cytomegalovirus exposure and HLA in healthy donors. Study-level results: Across all donors, roughly uniform sequencing depth was an assumption of the presence/absence analyses. In vitro experiments confirmed that three CMV-associated chains were specific for CMV antigens. Later analysis showed most CMV-associated TCR beta chains appearing HLA-restricted.

With respect to this clone: Its antigen is undetermined.

The ends were cut back, 5 bases at V and 0 bases at J, with 5 bases in the middle. The CDR3 spans 13 residues. Germline V gene sequence: CDR1 LNHDA, CDR2 SQIVND (reference sequence). The PCR was carried out with 60 Vbeta primers and 13 Jbeta primers. Clones were read by immunoSEQ multiplex PCR, and TCRdb kept only the in-frame ones, dropping some. The table includes 130,000 to 150,000 clones, about four fifths detected once. The rearrangement joins TRBV19 to TRBJ2-4; the D is unclear. This receptor was obtained from a woman aged 18-30 years in good health and CMV-seropositive. Specimen: PBMCs. This CDR3 is CASSELAKNIQYF. The CDR3 DNA sequence: TGTGCCAGTAGTGAACTAGCCAAAAACATTCAGTACTTC.